The 25 T cell receptor beta chains below come from one sample, sequenced in a study of vaccination effects on CD4 cells after COVID-19. Profiling relied on immunoSEQ multiplex PCR, and the TCRdb table lists in-frame clones only, not all of them. The sample has approximately 30,000 clones; 55% to 85% are singletons. Within the ViraFEST assay, antigen-specific CD4+ T cells underwent expansion with viral peptide pools prior to sequencing. The authors isolated CD4+ T cells after 10 days of culture. None of these healthy vaccinees had been infected with SARS-CoV-2 before vaccination. Their cognate antigens are unknown. Sequences were derived from CD4+ T cells from PBMCs cultured with HCoV-OC43 spike peptides, sampled before COVID-19 vaccination. Subset defined: HCoV-OC43 spike overlapping peptide pool stimulation. These receptors came from a human donor who received a COVID-19 vaccine.

This clone was seen only a few times. A read error may produce the germline difference seen at one junction end. This rearrangement joins TRBV28 to TRBJ1-5; 7 bases agree with TRBD1. This CDR3 comprises 12 residues. The V gene's germline CDR1 is MDHEN and CDR2 SYDVKM. CDR3 coding DNA: TGTGCCAGCCTAGGCCCTCCGGGACAGCCAAGTTTT. It codes for CASLGPPGQPSF.

The V call is TRBV4-1, the J call TRBJ2-3; TRBD2 might be the D (6 bases). Per germline, CDR1 MGHRA and CDR2 YSYEKL. The CDR3 has 17 residues. The V and J ends lost 0 bases and 6 bases respectively, with 19 bases between them. The CDR3 nucleotides read TGCGCCAGCAGCCAAGAAGGCCTAGCGAAGGTTTCGGATACGCAGTATTTT. Translation gives CASSQEGLAKVSDTQYF.

The V and J genes are TRBV24-1 and TRBJ2-7; 8 bases align to TRBD1. Trimming cost V 2 bases and J 3 bases; bases outside gene matches: 8. Germline V gene lookup returns CDR1 KGHDR and CDR2 SFDVKD. The CDR3 length is 16 residues. CDR3 amino acids: CATSDSPGQGLYEQYF. CDR3 sequence (DNA): TGTGCCACCAGTGATTCCCCAGGACAGGGCCTCTACGAGCAGTACTTC.

The chain uses TRBV7-2 and TRBJ1-2; no reliable D call. Germline V CDR1 and CDR2: SGHTA, FQGNSA. This CDR3 is 14 amino acids long. V dropped 7 bases and J dropped 1 base, with 13 bases sitting between them. Written as DNA, the CDR3 is TGTGCCAGCACCCTAAGACAAGTTAACTATGGCTACACCTTC. It specifies CASTLRQVNYGYTF.

The chain carries TRBV6-2 or TRBV6-3 and TRBJ1-2; D call uncertain. Germline CDR1 MNHEY, CDR2 SVGEGT. The V end was cut by 2 bases, the J end by 8 bases, with 9 bases between. The CDR3 has 12 residues. CDR3 residues: CASSYGVSGYTF. CDR3 nucleotides: TGTGCCAGCAGTTACGGGGTCAGCGGCTACACCTTC.

Only one count was recorded for this clone. The chain couples TRBV10-2 to TRBJ2-1; TRBD2 matches 15 bases. This CDR3 has 19 residues. The germline CDR1 and CDR2 sequences are WSHSY and SAAADI. V was clipped by 5 bases and J by 0 bases; unmatched bases: 8. The CDR3 reads CASSRAGTSGRSSYNEQFF. The CDR3 DNA reads TGCGCCAGCAGTAGAGCCGGGACTAGCGGGAGGAGCTCCTACAATGAGCAGTTCTTC.

This clone occurred a few times. The rearrangement joins TRBV9 to TRBJ1-1; maybe TRBD1 (6 bases). Germline V lookup: CDR1 SGDLS, CDR2 YYNGEE. This CDR3 region has 15 residues. Trimming stripped 3 bases from V and 3 bases from J, with 15 bases between. DNA of the CDR3: TGTGCCAGCAGCGAATTGACAGGAGGTTACACTGAAGCTTTCTTT. Translation gives CASSELTGGYTEAFF.

This clone was counted once. This sequence joins TRBV3-1 (or the pseudogene TRBV3-2) and TRBJ1-2; no definite D call. Trimming shortened V by 0 bases and J by 8 bases, and 19 bases separated the two germline ends. The CDR3 loop spans 16 amino acids. The germline CDR1 and CDR2 sequences are LGHDT and YNNKEL (reference sequence). The CDR3 loop is CASSQDVAATLGGYTF. The CDR3 region has the DNA TGTGCCAGCAGCCAAGATGTCGCAGCGACCCTGGGCGGCTACACCTTC.

This clone was detected only a few times. The chain combines TRBV7-8 with TRBJ1-6; unclear D gene. There are 14 residues in the CDR3. The germline V gene encodes CDR1 SGHVS and CDR2 FQNEAQ. V gave up 0 bases and J gave up 10 bases, with 10 bases separating them. The CDR3 region has the DNA TGTGCCAGCAGCTTAGCGGAGGCATACTCACCCCTCCACTTT. Residues: CASSLAEAYSPLHF.

This chain connects TRBV2 to TRBJ2-1, with no clear D. The CDR3 spans 13 residues. V was trimmed by 4 bases and J by 4 bases, leaving 8 bases between them. Germline CDR1 is SNHLY and CDR2 is FYNNEI. This chain's CDR3 is CASSARSYNEQFF. CDR3 nucleotides: TGTGCCAGCAGTGCACGGTCGTACAATGAGCAGTTCTTC.

The chain recombines TRBV5-1 with TRBJ1-1, with D hard to call. This CDR3 spans 11 amino acids. The germline CDR1 and CDR2 sequences are SGHRS and YFSETQ. Trimming left V 0 bases short and J 6 bases short, with 3 bases between. The CDR3 DNA reads TGCGCCAGCAGCTTGGATGCTGAAGCTTTCTTT. This sequence encodes CASSLDAEAFF.

The chain recombines TRBV5-4 with TRBJ1-4, with D maybe TRBD1 (5 bases). CDR1 and CDR2 (germline): SGHNT, YYREEE (reference sequence). V lost 4 bases and J 0 bases, leaving 13 bases between the germline ends. The CDR3 is made up of 16 amino acids. CDR3: CASSRGPLATNEKLFF. The CDR3, as DNA: TGTGCCAGCAGCCGGGGACCTTTAGCAACTAATGAAAAACTGTTTTTT.

This chain connects TRBV6-5 to TRBJ1-6; TRBD1 might be the D (5 bases). CDR3 size: 14 residues. The V end was cut by 5 bases, the J end by 8 bases, with 13 bases between. Germline lookup yields CDR1 MNHEY and CDR2 SVGAGI. The chain's CDR3 is CASSRAAGDSPLHF. CDR3 nucleotides: TGTGCCAGCAGTCGAGCTGCGGGGGATTCACCCCTCCACTTT.

In its sample, this clone was seen a few times. V usage is TRBV18 and J usage is TRBJ1-3; D gene uncertain. The CDR3 is 16 residues long. The V end was cut by 2 bases, the J end by 0 bases, with 11 bases between. In germline, CDR1 is KGHSH, CDR2 LQKENI. The CDR3 DNA sequence: TGTGCCAGCTCACCAACTAGCGCGGACTCTGGAAACACCATATATTTT. Translating gives CASSPTSADSGNTIYF.

J is TRBJ2-3 and V is TRBV11-2; possible D gene TRBD2, 7 bases. The V gene lost 5 bases and the J gene lost 14 bases, with 20 bases spanning the gap. Per the germline V gene, CDR1 is SGHAT and CDR2 is FQNNGV. The CDR3 is 13 amino acids. The DNA of the CDR3 is TGTGCCAGCAGCCCAACCGGGGGGCGGGAACGGTATTTT. Translation: CASSPTGGRERYF.

DNA of the CDR3: TGTGCCTGGAGTAGGGGTTTGGGCACTGAAGCTTTCTTT. Protein sequence: CAWSRGLGTEAFF. The gene calls are TRBV30 and TRBJ1-1, with D possibly TRBD1 on 5 matching bases. The CDR3 consists of 13 residues. Trimming left V 2 bases short and J 4 bases short, with 11 bases between. The germline V gene encodes CDR1 GTSNPN and CDR2 SVGIG (reference sequence).

There are a few counts of this clone. The genes are TRBV12-3 or TRBV12-4 and TRBJ1-1; D gene uncertain. The length of the CDR3 is 13 residues. V gave up 3 bases and J gave up 3 bases, with 8 bases separating them. The CDR3 protein is CASSFGPDTEAFF. The CDR3 DNA follows: TGTGCCAGCAGTTTTGGACCGGACACTGAAGCTTTCTTT.

The V gene is TRBV6-4, the J gene TRBJ1-2; possible D gene TRBD1, 6 bases. From germline, CDR1 is MRHNA and CDR2 SNTAGT. The ends were cut back, 3 bases at V and 10 bases at J, with 9 bases in the middle. The CDR3 has 11 residues. The CDR3 spells CASSEQGTYTF. CDR3 nucleotides: TGTGCCAGCAGTGAACAGGGAACCTACACCTTC.

CDR3 loop: CASSLVVRARGTQYF. CDR3 DNA: TGTGCCAGCAGCTTAGTGGTCAGGGCACGAGGTACGCAGTATTTT. This chain links TRBV7-8 with TRBJ2-3; tentative D call: TRBD1 (5 bases). The CDR3 has 15 residues. V was clipped by 1 base and J by 8 bases, with 16 bases between them. Germline V gene sequence: CDR1 SGHVS, CDR2 FQNEAQ.

The V call is TRBV6-5, the J call TRBJ2-4; a weak D match, TRBD1 (5 bases). The germline V gene has CDR1 MNHEY and CDR2 SVGAGI. Deletions cut 0 bases from V and 6 bases from J, with 6 bases between. The CDR3 sequence is 13 residues long. The CDR3 reads CASSYSQGNIQYF. The CDR3 DNA reads TGTGCCAGCAGTTACTCCCAGGGAAACATTCAGTACTTC.

This clone occurred once. The chain is built from TRBV19 and TRBJ1-5; unclear D gene. Germline V lookup: CDR1 LNHDA, CDR2 SQIVND (reference sequence). This CDR3 region has 12 residues. The V end was cut by 6 bases, the J end by 0 bases, with 3 bases between. The CDR3 region has the DNA TGTGCCAGTAGGTATAGCAATCAGCCCCAGCATTTT. Translating gives CASRYSNQPQHF. Variable domain in full (rest from reference TRBV19 and TRBJ1-5): DGGITQSPKYLFRKEGQNVTLSCEQNLNHDAMYWYRQDPGQGLRLIYYSQIVNDFQKGDIAEGYSVSREKKESFPLTVTSAQKNPTAFYLCASRYSNQPQHFGDGTRLSIL.

This clone is a singleton in its sample. The rearrangement joins TRBV6-5 to TRBJ1-2; D unclear. Germline V gene sequence: CDR1 MNHEY, CDR2 SVGAGI. The CDR3 length is 12 residues. The V end lost 7 bases, the J end lost 3 bases, and 9 bases lay between the germline ends. The CDR3, as DNA: TGTGCCAGCATGCAGTGGGACTATGGCTACACCTTC. It yields the protein CASMQWDYGYTF.

This sequence joins TRBV2 and TRBJ2-1, with TRBD1 matching 7 bases. CDR1 is SNHLY and CDR2 is FYNNEI in the germline V gene. This CDR3 is 15 amino acids long. The ends lost 4 bases at V and 7 bases at J; junction bases unmatched: 10. CDR3 DNA: TGTGCCAGCAGTGTGGCGAGACAGGGTATTAATGAGCAGTTCTTC. As protein: CASSVARQGINEQFF.

The rearrangement uses TRBV29-1 and TRBJ2-5, with 8 bases identical to TRBD2. The junction had 6 bases not matched to a gene; V was cut back by 1 base and J by 2 bases. CDR1 is SQVTM, CDR2 ANQGSEA, per germline. CDR3 length: 15 residues. The CDR3 spells CSVEGTSSKQETQYF. The DNA of the CDR3 is TGCAGCGTTGAAGGGACTAGCAGTAAACAAGAGACCCAGTACTTC.

The gene calls are TRBV6-5 and TRBJ2-7; perhaps TRBD2 as D (5 bases). The CDR3 has 14 residues. Between the trimmed V and J ends, which lost 6 bases and 3 bases, there was a span of 15 bases. CDR1 is MNHEY and CDR2 is SVGAGI in the germline V gene. The CDR3 region is CASRARGLVYEQYF. The CDR3 DNA follows: TGTGCCAGCAGGGCTCGCGGGCTCGTCTACGAGCAGTACTTC.